The 27 T cell receptor beta chains below come from one sample, sequenced in a study of cytomegalovirus exposure and HLA in healthy donors. A multiplex PCR was run with 60 Vbeta primers and 13 Jbeta primers. Here immunoSEQ multiplex PCR was the method, and the copy in TCRdb shows in-frame clones only, minus some. The sample has more than 50,000 clones, approximately 63% seen once. The sequenced sample consisted of PBMCs. The receptors were gathered from a woman aged 55-69 years in good health and CMV-seropositive.

This clone was observed a few times. The chain combines TRBV9 with TRBJ2-1; the match to TRBD2 covers 10 bases. Germline loops: CDR1 SGDLS, CDR2 YYNGEE. The CDR3 has 17 amino acids. V lost 0 bases and J lost 8; bases outside the gene matches: 11. The CDR3: CASSVEKRGGLFHEQFF. The CDR3, as DNA: TGTGCCAGCAGCGTAGAGAAGCGGGGGGGCCTTTTCCATGAGCAGTTCTTC.

About this clone: Different DNA sequences within this sample yield the same CDR3. The chain joins TRBV4-3 to TRBJ2-2; no firm D call. The CDR3 runs 13 residues. The germline V and J ends were trimmed by 9 bases and 6 bases, with 14 bases remaining between them. The germline gives CDR1 LGHNA, CDR2 YSLEER. Here the CDR3 reads CASSPLAAGELFF. In nucleotides, the CDR3 is TGCGCCAGTTCTCCACTTGCTGCCGGGGAGCTGTTTTTT.

The chain uses TRBV6-1 and TRBJ1-2; D gene unclear. CDR1 is MNHNS, CDR2 SASEGT, per germline. This CDR3 contains 11 residues. V dropped 5 bases and J dropped 8 bases, with 9 bases sitting between them. CDR3 region: CASSHNGGYTF. The CDR3 DNA reads TGTGCCAGCAGTCATAACGGGGGCTACACCTTC.

The chain carries TRBV18 and TRBJ1-6, with 9 bases lining up with TRBD1. V was clipped by 5 bases and J by 7 bases; unmatched bases: 9. Looked up from germline, CDR1 is KGHSH and CDR2 is LQKENI. This CDR3 region has 16 residues. CDR3 region: CASSSTYGTGNSPLHF. The CDR3 nucleotides are TGTGCCAGCTCATCGACATACGGGACAGGGAATTCACCCCTCCACTTT. Using reference TRBV18 and TRBJ1-6 for the parts outside the CDR3, the full variable domain is NAGVMQNPRHLVRRRGQEARLRCSPMKGHSHVYWYRQLPEEGLKFMVYLQKENIIDESGMPKERFSAEFPKEGPSILRIQQVVRGDSAAYFCASSSTYGTGNSPLHFGNGTRLTVT.

In its sample, this clone was seen a few times. The V and J genes are TRBV5-1 and TRBJ2-1; TRBD1 matches 9 bases. The CDR3 consists of 14 residues. The trim removed 4 bases at V and 5 bases at J, leaving 4 bases unmatched. The germline V gene encodes CDR1 SGHRS and CDR2 YFSETQ. The CDR3, as DNA: TGCGCCAGCAGCCAGGGACAGGGAAACAATGAGCAGTTCTTC. This gives the protein CASSQGQGNNEQFF.

The CDR3 DNA is TGTGCCATCAGGGAGGCGGGAACCCTAATGGAGCAGTACTTC. Protein: CAIREAGTLMEQYF. The chain is built from TRBV10-3 and TRBJ2-7; D is perhaps TRBD2 (6 bases). The CDR3 has 14 residues. With 6 bases removed from V and 7 bases from J, the gap between germline ends came to 19 bases. Germline lookup yields CDR1 ENHRY and CDR2 SYGVKD.

The chain carries TRBV6-1 and TRBJ2-7; 7 positions agree with TRBD1. Germline V gene sequence: CDR1 MNHNS, CDR2 SASEGT. V dropped 6 bases and J dropped 1; count of bases not matched to a gene: 9. The CDR3 length is 15 residues. The CDR3 region has the DNA TGTGCCAGCAGCCTCTATTCGACAGGGTCCTACGAGCAGTACTTC. The encoded protein is CASSLYSTGSYEQYF.

In this sample, this clone turned up a few times. The chain recombines TRBV5-6 with TRBJ1-5; D is uncertain. Germline assignment: CDR1 SGHDT and CDR2 YYEEEE. Trimming removed 2 bases at V and 3 bases at J, with 9 bases between. The CDR3 is 14 amino acids. CDR3 DNA: TGTGCCAGCAGCTTCCACGGGTTCAATCAGCCCCAGCATTTT. This encodes CASSFHGFNQPQHF. Full variable domain (rest looked up from reference TRBV5-6 and TRBJ1-5): DAGVTQSPTHLIKTRGQQVTLRCSPKSGHDTVSWYQQALGQGPQFIFQYYEEEERQRGNFPDRFSGHQFPNYSSELNVNALLLGDSALYLCASSFHGFNQPQHFGDGTRLSIL.

In its sample, this clone was seen once. The rearrangement uses TRBV19 and TRBJ2-1; 9 bases are a match to TRBD1. V was clipped by 5 bases and J by 6 bases; unmatched bases: 8. Per germline, CDR1 LNHDA and CDR2 SQIVND (reference sequence). The CDR3 totals 15 residues. CDR3 residues: CASSARDRVPNEQFF. CDR3 DNA: TGTGCCAGTAGTGCCCGGGACAGGGTGCCCAATGAGCAGTTCTTC.

This chain connects TRBV9 to TRBJ1-1; perhaps TRBD1 as D (5 bases). Germline V CDR1 and CDR2: SGDLS, YYNGEE. Trimming stripped 0 bases from V and 5 bases from J, with 14 bases between. The CDR3 has 15 amino acids. CDR3 in DNA: TGTGCCAGCAGCGTAGATGTAGGGAGGGGTACTGAAGCTTTCTTT. Residues: CASSVDVGRGTEAFF.

The rearrangement links TRBV11-2 to TRBJ1-1; tentative D call: TRBD1 (5 bases). The germline V gene encodes CDR1 SGHAT and CDR2 FQNNGV. This CDR3 spans 17 amino acids. V was clipped by 5 bases and J by 1 base, with 20 bases between them. In DNA, the CDR3 is TGTGCCAGCAGCCCCGGGCGGGGGAGAGGCCAGAACACTGAAGCTTTCTTT. Translating gives CASSPGRGRGQNTEAFF.

This chain connects TRBV2 to TRBJ1-2, with D possibly matching TRBD1 (5 bases). V dropped 7 bases and J dropped 13 bases, with 19 bases sitting between them. The CDR3 length is 12 residues. Germline CDR1 SNHLY, CDR2 FYNNEI. CDR3 sequence reads: CASTQEGDSSTF. The CDR3 bases are TGTGCCAGCACCCAGGAGGGAGACAGCTCCACCTTC. Full variable domain (outside the CDR3, taken from reference TRBV2 and TRBJ1-2): EPEVTQTPSHQVTQMGQEVILRCVPISNHLYFYWYRQILGQKVEFLVSFYNNEISEKSEIFDDQFSVERPDGSNFTLKIRSTKLEDSAMYFCASTQEGDSSTFGSGTRLTVV.

The genes are TRBV14 and TRBJ2-3; no definite D call. From germline, CDR1 is SGHDN and CDR2 FVKESK. The CDR3 contains 14 residues. V lost 3 bases to trimming and J lost 6 bases, with 13 bases between them. The CDR3 loop is CASSHKLRMDTQYF. The CDR3 DNA reads TGTGCCAGCAGCCACAAACTGCGGATGGATACGCAGTATTTT.

The V and J genes are TRBV19 and TRBJ2-3, with TRBD2 matching 8 bases. Germline CDR1 LNHDA, CDR2 SQIVND (reference sequence). The CDR3 covers 12 residues. Germline trimming cut 1 base from V and 12 bases from J; bases unmatched to any gene: 3. The CDR3 region has the DNA TGTGCCAGTAGTATAGCGGGGGGGCCCCAGTATTTT. This translates into CASSIAGGPQYF.

This chain connects TRBV7-2 to TRBJ2-5; D might be TRBD1 (5 bases). The CDR3 spans 13 residues. Germline CDR1 is SGHTA and CDR2 is FQGNSA. Trimming removed 5 bases at V and 3 bases at J, with 10 bases between. The CDR3 sequence is CASSQGIKETQYF. CDR3 DNA sequence: TGTGCCAGCAGCCAGGGAATAAAAGAGACCCAGTACTTC.

J is TRBJ2-5 and V is TRBV11-2, with D perhaps TRBD2 (6 bases). The V end was cut by 6 bases, the J end by 4 bases, with 15 bases between. The CDR3 totals 14 residues. From germline, CDR1 is SGHAT and CDR2 FQNNGV. The CDR3 DNA is TGTGCCAGCAGTTCAGGAGGGGCAGGAGAGACCCAGTACTTC. Its translation is CASSSGGAGETQYF.

The V and J genes are TRBV5-1 and TRBJ1-4, with 7 bases lining up with TRBD1. The CDR3 has 13 residues. Germline trimming cut 4 bases from V and 7 bases from J; bases unmatched to any gene: 4. Germline V lookup: CDR1 SGHRS, CDR2 YFSETQ. CDR3 coding DNA: TGCGCCAGCAGCCCGGGGACAGCTGAAAAACTGTTTTTT. Protein: CASSPGTAEKLFF.

The chain links TRBV2 to TRBJ1-3; tentatively, D is TRBD1 (5 bases). Trimming pared 3 bases from V and 1 base from J, leaving 7 bases between. Germline V gene sequence: CDR1 SNHLY, CDR2 FYNNEI. This CDR3 comprises 14 residues. The CDR3 DNA follows: TGTGCCAGCAGTGACCAGGGATCTGGAAACACCATATATTTT. Residues: CASSDQGSGNTIYF. The full variable domain, with the rest looked up from reference TRBV2 and TRBJ1-3, is EPEVTQTPSHQVTQMGQEVILRCVPISNHLYFYWYRQILGQKVEFLVSFYNNEISEKSEIFDDQFSVERPDGSNFTLKIRSTKLEDSAMYFCASSDQGSGNTIYFGEGSWLTVV.

V usage is TRBV18 and J usage is TRBJ1-1; 7 nucleotides line up with TRBD1. Per the germline V gene, CDR1 is KGHSH and CDR2 is LQKENI. The CDR3 sequence is 16 residues long. V lost 6 bases and J lost 5; bases outside the gene matches: 15. CDR3 DNA: TGTGCCAGCTCCCTAAGACAGGGCCGCGGATTTACTGAAGCTTTCTTT. This codes for CASSLRQGRGFTEAFF.

This clone was found a few times. The chain couples TRBV11-2 to TRBJ1-2, with D uncertain. The germline V gene has CDR1 SGHAT and CDR2 FQNNGV. The V and J ends lost 6 bases and 4 bases respectively, with 15 bases between them. CDR3 size: 14 residues. CDR3 sequence: CASSAAPGLYGYTF. CDR3 nucleotides: TGTGCCAGCAGTGCCGCCCCCGGACTCTATGGCTACACCTTC.

The rearrangement joins TRBV19 to TRBJ1-3; D unresolved. Germline loops: CDR1 LNHDA, CDR2 SQIVND (reference sequence). CDR3 length equals 18 residues. Trimming took 6 bases from V and 0 from J, leaving 21 bases between them. The CDR3, as DNA: TGTGCCAGTAGACCTTTGAGGGCCGCGCCGAGCTCTGGAAACACCATATATTTT. It specifies CASRPLRAAPSSGNTIYF.

This clone occurred a few times. This sequence joins TRBV5-4 and TRBJ1-2; D possibly corresponds to TRBD1 (5 bases). This CDR3 is 15 amino acids long. Germline lookup yields CDR1 SGHNT and CDR2 YYREEE (reference sequence). V lost 4 bases and J lost 3, with 16 bases in between. The DNA of the CDR3 is TGTGCCAGCAGCCTCGCCGGGCAGGGCCACTATGGCTACACCTTC. Its translation is CASSLAGQGHYGYTF.

V and J are TRBV28 and TRBJ1-1; 7 bases map to TRBD1. Germline CDR1 and CDR2: MDHEN and SYDVKM. V lost 6 bases to trimming and J lost 5 bases; unmatched junction nucleotides: 12. The CDR3 has 15 residues. CDR3: CASSGTVHLATEAFF. The CDR3 DNA sequence: TGTGCCAGCAGCGGGACAGTCCATCTAGCGACTGAAGCTTTCTTT.

The chain recombines TRBV6-6 with TRBJ2-3; D perhaps matches TRBD1 (6 bases). This CDR3 is 15 amino acids long. The germline gives CDR1 MNHNY, CDR2 SVGAGI (reference sequence). The germline V and J ends were trimmed by 0 bases and 2 bases, with 9 bases remaining between them. The CDR3 DNA follows: TGTGCCAGCAGTTACTCGACAGGTAACACAGATACGCAGTATTTT. As protein: CASSYSTGNTDTQYF.

The rearrangement links TRBV11-3 to TRBJ1-3, with TRBD1 matching 7 bases. After removal of 4 bases from V and 4 bases from J, the junction contained 10 bases not matched to a gene. CDR3 length: 16 amino acids. The V gene's germline CDR1 is SGHNT and CDR2 YENEEA. Written as DNA, the CDR3 is TGTGCCAGCAGCTCAGGGGACAGCGGCACAGGAAACACCATATATTTT. Translated, it gives CASSSGDSGTGNTIYF.

This chain joins TRBV14 and TRBJ1-3, with TRBD1 matching 7 bases. Germline trimming cut 5 bases from V and 0 bases from J; bases unmatched to any gene: 7. This CDR3 is built from 16 residues. CDR1 and CDR2 from the germline V gene are SGHDN and FVKESK. The DNA for the CDR3 is TGTGCCAGCAGCAAGCAACAGGGGAGCTCTGGAAACACCATATATTTT. Protein: CASSKQQGSSGNTIYF.

The CDR3 reads CASSLAGGPNEQFF. CDR3 sequence (DNA): TGCGCCAGCAGCTTGGCGGGGGGGCCCAATGAGCAGTTCTTC. The chain carries TRBV5-1 and TRBJ2-1; 8 bases are a match to TRBD2. The length of the CDR3 is 14 residues. Germline lookup yields CDR1 SGHRS and CDR2 YFSETQ. Germline trimming cut 0 bases from V and 6 bases from J; bases unmatched to any gene: 2.